This T cell receptor beta chain comes out of a study of T-cell memory formation after mild COVID-19. Study-wide context: Largely donor-specific TCR clusters were found.

5'RACE, which relied on constant-segment primers, yielded TCR alpha and TCR beta cDNA libraries carrying sample barcodes and UMIs. MiXCR was run by TCRdb on the 5' RACE reads, yielding one entry per CDR3 protein. Found here are 340,000 or so distinct CDR3 sequences, 13% of them singletons; the top ten hold roughly 23%. This CDR3 comprises 15 residues. The junction had 3 bases not matched to a gene; V was cut back by 4 bases and J by 4 bases. Germline loops: CDR1 SGHRS, CDR2 YFSETQ. The study's findings and limits: That cross-reactive memory joined was suggested by some responding clones appearing in pre-infection memory.

The table lists this clonotype with many counts. Its antigen is not known. The chain recombines TRBV5-1 with TRBJ2-1; the match to TRBD2 covers 12 bases. Sequenced input: PBMCs or a T cell subset sorted from them (not recorded which). The receptor's source is a man aged 18 to 29 who had mild COVID-19 (a few samples of this study predate the infection). Cell type and time point are not known. This chain's CDR3 is CASSMTSGGYNEQFF. DNA of the CDR3: TGCGCCAGCAGCATGACTAGCGGGGGATACAATGAGCAGTTCTTC.